These 18 T cell receptor beta chains were sequenced from one sample in a study of OX40 agonist ivuxolimab in advanced cancers. Some clones are missing from TCRdb's copy, which holds only in-frame ones; the method was immunoSEQ multiplex PCR. In the table there are some 30,000 clones, more than 75% of which are singletons. Specimen: CD4+ or CD8+ T cells sorted from blood, collected in a trial of the OX40 agonist ivuxolimab. Every receptor here comes from an adult with an advanced solid tumor such as melanoma, head and neck, liver or kidney cancer.

The chain couples TRBV28 to TRBJ1-3; D call uncertain. V lost 5 bases to trimming and J lost 7 bases, with 18 bases between them. The CDR3 has 15 amino acids. Germline V CDR1 and CDR2: MDHEN, SYDVKM. The CDR3 DNA follows: TGTGCCAGCAGTCCCGAAGTGGGCCAGAGGAACACCATATATTTT. Encoded protein: CASSPEVGQRNTIYF.

V gene TRBV5-1 combines with J gene TRBJ2-5, with D perhaps matching TRBD2 (5 bases). Germline V gives CDR1 SGHRS, CDR2 YFSETQ. This CDR3 is built from 13 residues. The V and J ends lost 4 bases and 2 bases respectively, with 9 bases between them. CDR3 DNA sequence: TGCGCCAGCAGCCGAGGGATACAAGAGACCCAGTACTTC. Protein product: CASSRGIQETQYF.

This clone was observed once. V gene TRBV5-1 combines with J gene TRBJ2-3; D is unresolved. Trimming left V 4 bases short and J 6 bases short, with 9 bases between. Germline V lookup: CDR1 SGHRS, CDR2 YFSETQ. CDR3 length equals 12 residues. The CDR3 sequence: CASSPFGDTQYF. As DNA, the CDR3 is TGCGCCAGCAGCCCCTTTGGGGATACGCAGTATTTT.

The gene calls are TRBV23-1 and TRBJ1-4; D gene unclear. TRBV23-1 is noted as an ORF with a role that remains uncertain. V was pared by 8 bases and J by 0 bases, with 10 bases between. The CDR3 has 14 amino acids. As DNA, the CDR3 is TGCGCCAGCTTTAGGGTTGCAACTAATGAAAAACTGTTTTTT. As protein: CASFRVATNEKLFF.

V gene TRBV4-3 combines with J gene TRBJ2-2; D call uncertain. Per germline, CDR1 LGHNA and CDR2 YSLEER. This CDR3 spans 17 amino acids. The V gene lost 0 bases and the J gene lost 2 bases, with 13 bases spanning the gap. The CDR3 region is CASSQDHPELNTGELFF. CDR3 coding DNA: TGCGCCAGCAGCCAAGATCACCCAGAATTAAACACCGGGGAGCTGTTTTTT.

The chain combines TRBV6-5 with TRBJ2-1, with D maybe TRBD1 (6 bases). The CDR3 runs 15 residues. The V end was cut by 0 bases, the J end by 8 bases, with 14 bases between. CDR1 is MNHEY and CDR2 is SVGAGI in the germline V gene. The CDR3 reads CASSYSGARGDEQFF. The CDR3 nucleotides read TGTGCCAGCAGTTACTCAGGGGCCAGGGGCGATGAGCAGTTCTTC.

This clone turned up a few times. The chain has TRBV9 and TRBJ1-5; D possibly corresponds to TRBD1 (6 bases). This CDR3 region has 15 residues. Deletions cut 3 bases from V and 0 bases from J, with 10 bases between. The V gene's germline CDR1 is SGDLS and CDR2 YYNGEE. CDR3 loop: CASSAQGNSNQPQHF. CDR3 bases: TGTGCCAGCAGCGCCCAGGGGAATAGCAATCAGCCCCAGCATTTT.

This clone has more than one count but fewer than ten. J is TRBJ1-2 and V is TRBV5-1, with TRBD1 identical over 8 bases. The CDR3 extends over 16 amino acids. Germline V CDR1 and CDR2: SGHRS, YFSETQ. Trimming removed 4 bases from V and 8 bases from J; junction bases left unmatched: 16. The CDR3 sequence: CASSRRQPGQARGYTF. As DNA, the CDR3 is TGCGCCAGCAGCCGAAGACAGCCGGGACAGGCTAGGGGCTACACCTTC.

The V gene is TRBV28, the J gene TRBJ2-5; 7 bases agree with TRBD2. Germline trimming cut 4 bases from V and 4 bases from J; bases unmatched to any gene: 12. This CDR3 is 16 amino acids long. Germline loops: CDR1 MDHEN, CDR2 SYDVKM. CDR3 nucleotides: TGTGCCAGCAGTTCCTCTTTATTAGCGGGCGGAGAGACCCAGTACTTC. Amino acid sequence: CASSSSLLAGGETQYF.

The V gene is TRBV27, the J gene TRBJ2-7; 9 positions agree with TRBD1. The V gene's germline CDR1 is MNHEY and CDR2 SMNVEV (reference sequence). Trimming removed 6 bases from V and 2 bases from J; junction bases left unmatched: 5. The length of the CDR3 is 14 residues. In DNA, the CDR3 is TGTGCCAGCAGGGCTACAGGGGGCCCCTACGAGCAGTACTTC. This codes for CASRATGGPYEQYF.

This chain links TRBV9 with TRBJ2-5, with 7 bases aligning to TRBD2. Trimming removed 0 bases from V and 4 bases from J; junction bases left unmatched: 3. This CDR3 comprises 14 residues. Germline CDR1 SGDLS, CDR2 YYNGEE. Written as DNA, the CDR3 is TGTGCCAGCAGCGTAGTAGGGGAGGGAGAGACCCAGTACTTC. The encoded protein is CASSVVGEGETQYF.

The J gene is TRBJ2-7, the V gene TRBV28; unclear D gene. The V gene lost 5 bases and the J gene lost 4 bases, with 9 bases spanning the gap. There are 12 residues in the CDR3. The V gene's germline CDR1 is MDHEN and CDR2 SYDVKM. CDR3 protein: CASSLSYYEQYF. The DNA for the CDR3 is TGTGCCAGCAGTCTATCGTATTACGAGCAGTACTTC.

The J gene is TRBJ1-5, the V gene TRBV6-5; perhaps TRBD1 as D (5 bases). The germline V gene encodes CDR1 MNHEY and CDR2 SVGAGI. This CDR3 has 15 residues. Trimming removed 6 bases from V and 2 bases from J, with 14 bases in between. For the CDR3, the DNA is TGTGCCAGCAGCAGACAGTTTAGCGGCAATCAGCCCCAGCATTTT. Encoded protein: CASSRQFSGNQPQHF.

This clone showed up just once. This rearrangement joins TRBV5-1 to TRBJ2-7; 8 positions match TRBD2. CDR1 and CDR2 from the germline V gene are SGHRS and YFSETQ. The CDR3 is 16 residues long. J lost 2 bases, V lost 0 bases, and 7 bases had no gene match. CDR3 in DNA: TGCGCCAGCAGCTTGGAGGTGTTCGGGAGGGCCTACGAGCAGTACTTC. Translated: CASSLEVFGRAYEQYF.

The genes are TRBV6-5 and TRBJ2-2; no clear D gene. Germline-derived CDR1 and CDR2 are MNHEY and SVGAGI. Trimming pared 3 bases from V and 0 bases from J, leaving 8 bases between. The CDR3 length is 15 residues. The CDR3 loop is CASSYSGSNTGELFF. The CDR3 coding sequence is TGTGCCAGCAGTTATTCCGGCTCGAACACCGGGGAGCTGTTTTTT.

V usage is TRBV4-3 and J usage is TRBJ2-7; 7 positions match TRBD2. In germline, CDR1 is LGHNA, CDR2 YSLEER. The CDR3 extends over 16 amino acids. V shed 1 base, J shed 3 bases, and the junction held 9 bases outside the gene matches. The CDR3 DNA sequence: TGCGCCAGCAGCCAAGGGGAAGGGACTACGCTCTACGAGCAGTACTTC. Its protein is CASSQGEGTTLYEQYF.

The CDR3 DNA reads TGTGCCAGCAGTTCCAGCCTCGAGCAGTACTTC. Encoded protein: CASSSSLEQYF. The V and J genes are TRBV27 and TRBJ2-7; D not certain. The CDR3 spans 11 residues. Trimming shortened V by 4 bases and J by 6 bases, and 7 bases separated the two germline ends. Germline loops: CDR1 MNHEY, CDR2 SMNVEV (reference sequence).

V and J are TRBV7-8 and TRBJ2-3; 16 nucleotides match TRBD2. With V trimmed by 1 base and J by 3 bases, 7 bases remained unmatched. CDR1 and CDR2 from the germline V gene are SGHVS and FQNEAQ. The CDR3 is 19 residues long. The CDR3 protein is CASSLETGTSGRETDTQYF. Written as DNA, the CDR3 is TGTGCCAGCAGCTTAGAGACGGGGACTAGCGGGAGGGAAACAGATACGCAGTATTTT.